This TCR beta chain is from a study of early T cells in non-severe SARS-CoV-2 infection (dated by TCRdb to the early 2020s). With regard to the full study: TCR sequencing used bulk RNA from unsorted whole blood, so alpha and beta chains could not be paired.

This clonotype was seen only a few times. No antigen is known for it. One base away there is no much larger clone; base qualities are not given. The library was produced with 5' RACE. The run used a NextSeq 500. Unique molecular identifiers were attached to individual cDNA molecules in the TCR library protocol so that sequencing error and PCR bias could be corrected. Sequencing covered both TCR alpha and beta chains, and within each sample the abundances of alpha and beta sequences were tightly co-correlated. As for how the authors treated the data: Decombinator V4 was used to perform V gene, J gene and CDR3 annotation of TCR sequences. TCRs were defined as expanded if a significant change between any two time points was detected under a Poisson model with p below 0.0001. TCR abundances were normalised to the total number of TCRs sequenced per sample and expressed as counts per million. MAIT TCRs were defined by TRAV1-2 paired with TRAJ12, TRAJ20 or TRAJ33, and iNKT TCRs by TRAV10 paired with TRAJ18. A search of VDJdb, accessed on 1 November 2021, was run for TCRs annotated to CMV, EBV and SARS-CoV-2, with TCRs annotated for multiple antigens excluded. Using fastp trimming at Q25 and MiXCR clonotype assembly, TCRdb reanalyzed the public sequencing data and kept in-frame beta chains. Rows are combined by CDR3 protein, so each entry shows the most common genes and DNA. The V and J calls reflect TCRdb's pipeline rather than the authors' work. The table for this sample lists tens of thousands of distinct CDR3 sequences; around 20% of them were counted only once. Of the sample, approximately 8.4% falls within the top ten clones.

Overall study outcomes, separate from this receptor: VDJdb matching was skewed toward anti-spike CD8 responses and likely underestimated virus-specific expansions, missing private and CD4 specificities.

This was a case-control study nested in a cohort of healthcare workers in London, UK, who had nasopharyngeal swab PCR tests and blood samples taken every week. Healthcare workers were recruited during the week of the UK lockdown, between 23 and 31 March 2020, and followed weekly for up to about 15 weeks. Based on the germline V gene (reference sequence), the CDR1 and CDR2 sequences are DFQATT and SNEGSKA. Trimmed from V: 3 bases; trimmed from J: 4 bases; junction bases lacking a gene match: 11. From its cysteine to its phenylalanine, the CDR3 spans 17 amino acids. The retained sequence is limited to the CDR3, 51 bases, with the frame set at the first base.

The sequence was collected from an adult who was a healthcare worker with PCR-confirmed SARS-CoV-2 infection or an uninfected control (not recorded which). Sequencing was performed on whole blood, taken at baseline. Recombination linked TRBV20-1 to TRBJ2-3, with 12 central nucleotides matching TRBD2. The DNA sequence is TGCAGTGCTAGCGAGGGTCGGACTAGCGGGAACTCAGATACGCAGTATTTT. Its translation reads: CSASEGRTSGNSDTQYF.